This T cell receptor (beta chain) was recorded in a study of CD4 T cells in relation to SARS-CoV-2 and coronaviruses (dated by TCRdb to the early 2020s). Regarding the research as a whole: A median age of about 36 years, with a range of about 21 to 75 years, was recorded for the full convalescent cohort of around 12 patients. A different, Illumina-based TCR-beta assay was used to sequence expansion assays from other donors in the study. Memory CD4+ T cell crossreactivity between SARS-CoV-2 and common cold coronavirus spike proteins was assessed at the TCR clonotype level in the study. The Adaptive Biotechnologies TCR-sequencing kit was used for samples from a few pre-COVID donors and for the naive versus memory experiments, whereas the other data were Illumina-based. The roughly twelve convalescent patients included 8 males and 4 females; two subjects were Hispanic. Using patient-derived lymphoblastoid cell lines, the shared crossreactive spike epitopes were mapped to their HLA restriction. The paper as a whole reports these results and caveats: Compared with monoreactive clones, crossreactive clones had significantly weaker SARS-CoV-2-driven expansion, a result consistent with antigenic imprinting. Crossreactivity analysis was centred on spike protein, so crossreactivity against other viral proteins was not assessed. Pre-pandemic and post-infection samples were not both contributed by any donor, so tracing of the source of pre-existing responses was limited. In about 61% of donors, memory CD4+ clonotypes turned up that crossrecognized SARS-CoV-2 and at least one common cold coronavirus spike. The study was constrained by small numbers of patients and of tested TCRs. Sequencing of naive versus memory cells indicated that the assay detects memory recall responses, not primary responses primed during culture.

Uncultured naive and memory CD4+ T cell DNA received deep-resolution immunoSEQ TCR-beta sequencing. The authors processed their data as follows. Preprocessing removed nonproductive sequences and CDR3s not starting with C, not ending with F or W, or shorter than 7 amino acids. Cultured and uncultured naive and memory CD4+ repertoires were searched for previously identified spike- and CEF-reactive CDR3s. CDR3 homology was quantified as pairwise Levenshtein distance, calculated with the stringdist R package after three terminal residues were trimmed from each end. As stored in TCRdb, this immuneACCESS dataset retains in-frame rearrangements with V and J assigned. A fraction of the clones does not appear; measured against another copy, unresolved V genes explain less than half of the discrepancy, and the remainder lacks a known reason. V, J and clone size are taken as reported in that table, and D and trimming were inferred from the DNA itself. This sample lists tens of thousands of clones; 90% to 95% were detected once. The top ten clones comprise about 0.4% of the sample.

Naive and memory CD4+ T cells were separated from cryopreserved PBMCs through CD4 enrichment, which was followed by EasySep naive CD4+ T cell enrichment. PBMCs were isolated from leukapheresis product or whole blood by Ficoll-Paque PLUS gradient centrifugation. PBMCs were either cryopreserved at -140 degrees C or used fresh in the expansion assay. The QIAamp Micro DNA Kit was used to extract genomic DNA from the CD4+ T cells. The germline V end is reduced by 2 bases and the J end by 2 bases; junction bases left unmatched: 12. Spanning cysteine to phenylalanine, the CDR3 consists of 19 amino acids. The only DNA kept is the CDR3, 57 bases in frame from the first base. The CDR1 and CDR2 encoded by the germline V gene are MNHEY and SVGEGT. About this clone: Its recognized antigen is unknown. Base quality data are lacking; no much larger clone is found one base away.

This clonotype was sampled from an adult with COVID-19. The sequenced sample was naive CD4+ T cells from PBMCs. Reading the label with the study, this specimen's cell subset or site is: naive CD4+ T cells isolated by negative enrichment. The sequence is built from TRBV6-2 or TRBV6-3 and TRBJ1-5; TRBD1 fits 10 bases in the junction. The CDR3 protein sequence reads: CASSYLLRQGAFGNQPQHF. The sequenced DNA is TGTGCCAGCAGTTACCTCCTAAGACAGGGGGCATTTGGCAATCAGCCCCAGCATTTT.